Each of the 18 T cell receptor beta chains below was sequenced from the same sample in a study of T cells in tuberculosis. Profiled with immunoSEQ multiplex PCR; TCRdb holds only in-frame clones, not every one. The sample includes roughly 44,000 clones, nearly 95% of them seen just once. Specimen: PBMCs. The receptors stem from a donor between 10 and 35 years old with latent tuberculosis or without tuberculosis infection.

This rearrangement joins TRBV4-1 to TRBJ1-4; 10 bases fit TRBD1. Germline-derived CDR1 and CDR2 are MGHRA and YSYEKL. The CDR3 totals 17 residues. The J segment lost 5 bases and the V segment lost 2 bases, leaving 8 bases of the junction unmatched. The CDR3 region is CASSQLTGGGGNEKLFF. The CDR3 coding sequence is TGCGCCAGCAGCCAACTGACAGGGGGCGGCGGGAATGAAAAACTGTTTTTT.

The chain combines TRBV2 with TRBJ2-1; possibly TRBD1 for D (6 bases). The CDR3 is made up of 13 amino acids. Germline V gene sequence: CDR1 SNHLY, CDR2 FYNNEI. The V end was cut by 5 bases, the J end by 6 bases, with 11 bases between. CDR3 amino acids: CASSRGRGNEQFF. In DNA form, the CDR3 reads TGTGCCAGCAGTAGGGGCAGGGGCAATGAGCAGTTCTTC.

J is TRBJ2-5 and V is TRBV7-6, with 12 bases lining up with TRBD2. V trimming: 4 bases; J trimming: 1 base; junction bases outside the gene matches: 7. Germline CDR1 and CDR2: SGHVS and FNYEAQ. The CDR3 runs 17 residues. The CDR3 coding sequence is TGTGCCAGCAGCTCACACACTAGCGGGAGGTTCCAAGAGACCCAGTACTTC. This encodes CASSSHTSGRFQETQYF.

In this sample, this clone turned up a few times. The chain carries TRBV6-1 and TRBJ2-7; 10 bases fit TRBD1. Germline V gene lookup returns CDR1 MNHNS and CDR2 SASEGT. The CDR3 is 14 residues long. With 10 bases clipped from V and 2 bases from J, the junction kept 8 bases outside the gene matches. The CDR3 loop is CATIRDRGTYEQYF. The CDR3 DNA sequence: TGTGCCACCATAAGGGACAGGGGAACCTACGAGCAGTACTTC.

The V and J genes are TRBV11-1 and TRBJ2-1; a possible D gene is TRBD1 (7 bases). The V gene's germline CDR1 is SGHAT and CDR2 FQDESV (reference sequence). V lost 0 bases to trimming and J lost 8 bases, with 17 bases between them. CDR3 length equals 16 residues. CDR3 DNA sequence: TGTGCCAGCAGCTTAGCGCAGGGGGGAGAAGGCGATGAGCAGTTCTTC. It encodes CASSLAQGGEGDEQFF. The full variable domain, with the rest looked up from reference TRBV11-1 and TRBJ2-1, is EAEVAQSPRYKITEKSQAVAFWCDPISGHATLYWYRQILGQGPELLVQFQDESVVDDSQLPKDRFSAERLKGVDSTLKIQPAELGDSAMYLCASSLAQGGEGDEQFFGPGTRLTVL.

The CDR3 protein is CASSPPGLAPKQFF. The CDR3 bases are TGTGCCAGCTCACCACCGGGACTAGCGCCAAAGCAGTTCTTC. The chain couples TRBV18 to TRBJ2-1, with 10 bases that match TRBD2. CDR1 is KGHSH, CDR2 LQKENI, per germline. The CDR3 extends over 14 amino acids. J lost 11 bases, V lost 0 bases, and 4 bases had no gene match.

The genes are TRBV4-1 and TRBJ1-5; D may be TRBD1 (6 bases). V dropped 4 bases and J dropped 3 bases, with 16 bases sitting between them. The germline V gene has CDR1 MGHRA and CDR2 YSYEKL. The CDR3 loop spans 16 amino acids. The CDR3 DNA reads TGCGCCAGCAGCCCGGAGGTCAGGGGCTACAATCAGCCCCAGCATTTT. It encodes CASSPEVRGYNQPQHF.

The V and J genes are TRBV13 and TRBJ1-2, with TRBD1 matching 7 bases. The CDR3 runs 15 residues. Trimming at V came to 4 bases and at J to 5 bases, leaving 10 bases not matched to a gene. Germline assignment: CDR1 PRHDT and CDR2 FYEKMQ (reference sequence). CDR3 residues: CASSSQSRDSYGYTF. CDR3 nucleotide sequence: TGTGCCAGCAGCTCCCAGTCCCGGGACAGTTATGGCTACACCTTC.

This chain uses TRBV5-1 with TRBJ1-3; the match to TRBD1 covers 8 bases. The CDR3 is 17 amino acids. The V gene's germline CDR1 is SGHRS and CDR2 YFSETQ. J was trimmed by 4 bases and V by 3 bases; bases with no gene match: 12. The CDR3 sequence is CASSSEPMDRAGNTIYF. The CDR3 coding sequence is TGCGCCAGCAGCTCCGAACCCATGGACAGGGCCGGAAACACCATATATTTT.

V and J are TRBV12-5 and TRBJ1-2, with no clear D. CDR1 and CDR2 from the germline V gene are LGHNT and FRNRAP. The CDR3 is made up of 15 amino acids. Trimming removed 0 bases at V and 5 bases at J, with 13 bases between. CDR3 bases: TGTGCTAGTGGTTTGGTACCCGGGGATACGTATGGCTACACCTTC. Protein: CASGLVPGDTYGYTF.

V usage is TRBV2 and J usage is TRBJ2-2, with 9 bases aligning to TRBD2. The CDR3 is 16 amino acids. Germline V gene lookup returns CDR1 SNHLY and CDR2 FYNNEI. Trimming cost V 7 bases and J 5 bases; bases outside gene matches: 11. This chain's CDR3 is CASTARGAGGTGELFF. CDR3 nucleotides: TGTGCCAGCACCGCACGAGGGGCGGGGGGGACCGGGGAGCTGTTTTTT.

The CDR3 DNA follows: TGTGCCAGCAGGATCATCAGCGGGGCGTTCTACGAGCAGTACTTC. Amino acid sequence: CASRIISGAFYEQYF. The V gene is TRBV6-5, the J gene TRBJ2-7; 7 bases agree with TRBD2. The germline CDR1 and CDR2 sequences are MNHEY and SVGAGI. With 6 bases clipped from V and 3 bases from J, the junction kept 11 bases outside the gene matches. This CDR3 contains 15 residues.

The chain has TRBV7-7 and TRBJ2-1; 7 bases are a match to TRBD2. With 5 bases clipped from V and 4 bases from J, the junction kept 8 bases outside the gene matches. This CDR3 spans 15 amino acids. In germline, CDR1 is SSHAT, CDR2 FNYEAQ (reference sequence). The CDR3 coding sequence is TGTGCCAGCAGCCCAGGACTAGATCATTACAATGAGCAGTTCTTC. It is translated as CASSPGLDHYNEQFF.

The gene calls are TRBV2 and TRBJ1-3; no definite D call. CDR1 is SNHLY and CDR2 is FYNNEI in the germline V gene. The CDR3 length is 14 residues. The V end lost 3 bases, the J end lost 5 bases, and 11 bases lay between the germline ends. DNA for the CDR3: TGTGCCAGCAGTGATGGAGGGCCCCGAAACACCATATATTTT. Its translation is CASSDGGPRNTIYF. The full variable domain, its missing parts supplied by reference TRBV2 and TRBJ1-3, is EPEVTQTPSHQVTQMGQEVILRCVPISNHLYFYWYRQILGQKVEFLVSFYNNEISEKSEIFDDQFSVERPDGSNFTLKIRSTKLEDSAMYFCASSDGGPRNTIYFGEGSWLTVV.

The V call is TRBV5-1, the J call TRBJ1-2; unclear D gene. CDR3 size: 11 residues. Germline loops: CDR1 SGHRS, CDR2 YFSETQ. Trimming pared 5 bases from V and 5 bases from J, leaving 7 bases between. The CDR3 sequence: CASREAYGYTF. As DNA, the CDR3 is TGCGCCAGCAGAGAGGCTTATGGCTACACCTTC.

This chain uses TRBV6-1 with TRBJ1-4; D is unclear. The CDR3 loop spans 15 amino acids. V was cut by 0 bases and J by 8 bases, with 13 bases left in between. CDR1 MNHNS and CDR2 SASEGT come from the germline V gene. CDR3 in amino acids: CASSEARADMEKLFF. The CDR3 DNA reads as TGTGCCAGCAGTGAAGCGCGGGCAGACATGGAAAAACTGTTTTTT.

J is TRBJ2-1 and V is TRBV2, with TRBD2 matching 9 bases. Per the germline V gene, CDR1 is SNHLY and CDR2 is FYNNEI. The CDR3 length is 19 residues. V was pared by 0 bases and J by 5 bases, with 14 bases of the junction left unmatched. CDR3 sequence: CASSEALHTLAGVNNEQFF. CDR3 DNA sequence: TGTGCCAGCAGTGAAGCGCTTCACACCTTAGCGGGGGTCAACAATGAGCAGTTCTTC.

CDR3 region: CASSVGTSGRDNEQFF. CDR3 bases: TGTGCCAGCAGCGTGGGGACTAGCGGGAGGGATAATGAGCAGTTCTTC. V is TRBV9 and J is TRBJ2-1; 16 bases are shared with TRBD2. There are 16 residues in the CDR3. Per germline, CDR1 SGDLS and CDR2 YYNGEE. Losses at the gene ends were 2 bases for V and 7 bases for J; bases not matched to a gene: 3.